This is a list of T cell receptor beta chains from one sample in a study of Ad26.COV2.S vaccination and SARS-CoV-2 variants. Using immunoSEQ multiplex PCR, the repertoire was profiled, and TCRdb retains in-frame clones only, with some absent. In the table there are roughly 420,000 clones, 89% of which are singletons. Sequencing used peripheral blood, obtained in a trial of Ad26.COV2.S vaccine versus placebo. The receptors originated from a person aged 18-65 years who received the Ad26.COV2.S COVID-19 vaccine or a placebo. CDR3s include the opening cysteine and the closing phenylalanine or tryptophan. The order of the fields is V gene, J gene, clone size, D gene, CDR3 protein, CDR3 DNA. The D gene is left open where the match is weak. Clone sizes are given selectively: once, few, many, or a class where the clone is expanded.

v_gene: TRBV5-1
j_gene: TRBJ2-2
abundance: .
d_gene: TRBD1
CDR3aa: CASSPGTGGWSGELFF
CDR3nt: TGCGCCAGCAGCCCAGGGACAGGGGGATGGTCCGGGGAGCTGTTTTTT

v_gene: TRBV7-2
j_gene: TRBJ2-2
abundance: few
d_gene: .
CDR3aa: CASSFLPLANTGELFF
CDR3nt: TGTGCCAGCAGCTTTCTTCCACTAGCAAACACCGGGGAGCTGTTTTTT

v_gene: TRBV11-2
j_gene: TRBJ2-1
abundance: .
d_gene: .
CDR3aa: CASSFRSSYNEQFF
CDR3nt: TGTGCCAGCAGCTTTAGGAGCTCCTACAATGAGCAGTTCTTC

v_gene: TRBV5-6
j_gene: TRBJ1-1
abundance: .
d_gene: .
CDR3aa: CASSPRAGLDFF
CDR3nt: TGTGCCAGCAGTCCTAGGGCAGGGTTGGATTTCTTT

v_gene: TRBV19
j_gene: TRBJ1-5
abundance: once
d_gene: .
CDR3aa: CASLPGGYSNYQPQHF
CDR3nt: TGTGCCAGTCTCCCCGGCGGCTATTCCAACTATCAGCCCCAGCATTTT

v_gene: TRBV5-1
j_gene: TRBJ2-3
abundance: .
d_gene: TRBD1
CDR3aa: CASSSQGAADTQYF
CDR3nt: TGCGCCAGCAGCTCACAGGGGGCCGCAGATACGCAGTATTTT

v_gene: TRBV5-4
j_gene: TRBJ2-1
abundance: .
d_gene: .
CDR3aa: CASSALAANEQFF
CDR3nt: TGTGCCAGCAGCGCACTAGCCGCCAATGAGCAGTTCTTC

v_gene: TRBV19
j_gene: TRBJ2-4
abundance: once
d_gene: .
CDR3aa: CATGRALVGTAKNIQYF
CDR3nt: TGTGCCACGGGCAGGGCTTTGGTGGGTACGGCCAAAAACATTCAGTACTTC

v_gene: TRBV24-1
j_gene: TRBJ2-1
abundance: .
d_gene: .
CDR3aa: CATSAVGWGGSSYNEQFF
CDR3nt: TGTGCCACCAGTGCGGTGGGGTGGGGCGGAAGCTCCTACAATGAGCAGTTCTTC

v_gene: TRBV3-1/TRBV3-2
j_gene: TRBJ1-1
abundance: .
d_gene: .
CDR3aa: CASSPRGASGTEAFF
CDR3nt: TGTGCCAGCAGCCCCCGGGGGGCCTCGGGGACTGAAGCTTTCTTT

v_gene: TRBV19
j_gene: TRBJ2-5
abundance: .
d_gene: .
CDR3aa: CASSISGGQETQYF
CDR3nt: TGTGCCAGTAGTATATCCGGGGGCCAAGAGACCCAGTACTTC

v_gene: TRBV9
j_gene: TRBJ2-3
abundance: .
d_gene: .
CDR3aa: CASSVVAAWADTQYF
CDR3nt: TGTGCCAGCAGCGTAGTAGCGGCGTGGGCAGATACGCAGTATTTT

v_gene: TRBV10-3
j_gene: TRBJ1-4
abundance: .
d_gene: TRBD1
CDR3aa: CAIRGDRNEKLFF
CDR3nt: TGTGCCATCAGAGGGGACAGGAATGAAAAACTGTTTTTT

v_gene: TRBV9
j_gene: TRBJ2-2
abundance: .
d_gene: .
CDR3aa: CASSSDRSDTGELFF
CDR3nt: TGTGCCAGCAGCTCTGACAGGTCCGACACCGGGGAGCTGTTTTTT

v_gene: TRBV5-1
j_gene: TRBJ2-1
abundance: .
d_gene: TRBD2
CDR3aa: CASSFVASGKYNEQFF
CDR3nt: TGCGCCAGCAGCTTTGTGGCTAGCGGCAAGTACAATGAGCAGTTCTTC

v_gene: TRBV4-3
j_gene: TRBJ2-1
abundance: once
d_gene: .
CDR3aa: CASSRPVGNEQFF
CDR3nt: TGCGCCAGCAGCAGGCCCGTTGGCAATGAGCAGTTCTTC

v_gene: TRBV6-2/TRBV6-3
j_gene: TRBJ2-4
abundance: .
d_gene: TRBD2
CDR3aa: CASSYSERGAKNIQYF
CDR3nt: TGTGCCAGCAGTTACTCGGAGCGGGGGGCCAAAAACATTCAGTACTTC

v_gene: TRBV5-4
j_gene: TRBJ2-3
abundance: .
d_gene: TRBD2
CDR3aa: CASSFGTSGGGKQYF
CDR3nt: TGTGCCAGCAGCTTCGGGACTAGCGGGGGGGGAAAGCAGTATTTT

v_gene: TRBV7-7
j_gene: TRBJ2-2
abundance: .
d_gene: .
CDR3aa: CASSSSGTGGAGELFF
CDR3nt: TGTGCTAGCAGCTCCTCCGGGACCGGAGGGGCCGGGGAGCTGTTTTTT

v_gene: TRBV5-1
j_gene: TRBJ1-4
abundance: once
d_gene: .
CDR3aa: CASSLNLGAGEKLFF
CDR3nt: TGCGCCAGCAGCTTGAACTTGGGGGCAGGTGAAAAACTGTTTTTT

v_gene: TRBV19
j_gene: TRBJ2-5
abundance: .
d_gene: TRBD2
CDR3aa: CASSSGGGLETQYF
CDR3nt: TGTGCCAGTAGTAGCGGGGGGGGATTAGAGACCCAGTACTTC

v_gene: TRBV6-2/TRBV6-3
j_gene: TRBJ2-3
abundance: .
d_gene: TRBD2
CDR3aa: CASSFPGLAGELTDTQYF
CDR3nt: TGTGCCAGCAGTTTCCCGGGACTAGCGGGAGAGTTGACAGATACGCAGTATTTT

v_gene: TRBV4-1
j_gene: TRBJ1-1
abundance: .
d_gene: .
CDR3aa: CASSRLTGQHEAFF
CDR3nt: TGCGCCAGCAGCCGACTGACGGGGCAGCATGAAGCTTTCTTT

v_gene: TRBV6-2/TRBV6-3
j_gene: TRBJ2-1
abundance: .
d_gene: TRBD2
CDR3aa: CASSFIAGYAEQFF
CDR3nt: TGTGCCAGCAGTTTTATAGCGGGATATGCTGAGCAGTTCTTC

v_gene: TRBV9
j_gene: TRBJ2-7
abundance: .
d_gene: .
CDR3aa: CASSPGGLNSYEQYF
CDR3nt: TGTGCCAGCAGCCCGGGCGGGCTCAACTCCTACGAGCAGTACTTC

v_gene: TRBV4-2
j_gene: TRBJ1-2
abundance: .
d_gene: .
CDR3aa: CASSQGRDASYGYTF
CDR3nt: TGTGCCAGCAGCCAAGGGAGGGACGCTTCCTATGGCTACACCTTC

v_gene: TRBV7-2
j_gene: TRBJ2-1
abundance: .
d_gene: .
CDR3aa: CASSSSAGSYNEQFF
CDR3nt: TGTGCCAGCAGCTCCTCGGCGGGCTCCTACAATGAGCAGTTCTTC

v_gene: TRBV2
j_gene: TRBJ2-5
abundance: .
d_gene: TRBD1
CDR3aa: CASRGNRDRQETQYF
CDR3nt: TGTGCCAGCAGAGGGAACCGGGACAGACAAGAGACCCAGTACTTC

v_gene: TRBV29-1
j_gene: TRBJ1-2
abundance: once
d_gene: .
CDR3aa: CSVEVWDDYTF
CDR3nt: TGCAGCGTTGAAGTATGGGACGACTACACCTTC

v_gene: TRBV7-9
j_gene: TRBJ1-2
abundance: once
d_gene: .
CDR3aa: CASSLGGRCTF
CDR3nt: TGTGCCAGCAGCTTAGGCGGACGGTGCACCTTC

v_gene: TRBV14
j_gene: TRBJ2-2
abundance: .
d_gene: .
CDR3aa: CASSQVRKQNTGELFF
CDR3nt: TGTGCCAGCAGCCAAGTAAGGAAACAAAACACCGGGGAGCTGTTTTTT

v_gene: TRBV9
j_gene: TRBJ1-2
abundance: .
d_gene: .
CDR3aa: CASSVGFNTGVDGYTF
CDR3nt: TGTGCCAGCAGCGTAGGATTCAATACAGGAGTGGATGGCTACACCTTC

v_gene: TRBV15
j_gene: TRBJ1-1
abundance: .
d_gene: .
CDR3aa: CATGTPLNTEAFF
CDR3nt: TGTGCCACCGGTACACCTTTGAACACTGAAGCTTTCTTT

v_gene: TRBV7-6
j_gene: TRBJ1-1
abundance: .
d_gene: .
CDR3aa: CASSFSTLGTEAFF
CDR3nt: TGTGCCAGCAGCTTCAGTACCCTGGGGACTGAAGCTTTCTTT

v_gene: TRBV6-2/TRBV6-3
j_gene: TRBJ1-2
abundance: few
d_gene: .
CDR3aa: CASSSPGSTNYGYTF
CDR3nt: TGTGCCAGCAGCTCCCCGGGCTCCACTAACTATGGCTACACCTTC

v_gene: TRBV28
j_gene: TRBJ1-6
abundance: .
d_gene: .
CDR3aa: CASSSGTEYNSPLHF
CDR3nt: TGTGCCAGCAGTTCCGGGACGGAGTATAATTCACCCCTCCACTTT

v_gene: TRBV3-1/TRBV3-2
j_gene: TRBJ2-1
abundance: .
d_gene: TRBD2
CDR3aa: CASSQGFSFTGGPSYNEQFF
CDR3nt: TGTGCCAGCAGCCAAGGATTTTCGTTTACGGGAGGGCCGTCCTACAATGAGCAGTTCTTC

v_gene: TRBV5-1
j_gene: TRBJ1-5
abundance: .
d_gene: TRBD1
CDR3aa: CASSVTGDGNQPQHF
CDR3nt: TGCGCCAGCAGCGTCACAGGGGATGGCAATCAGCCCCAGCATTTT

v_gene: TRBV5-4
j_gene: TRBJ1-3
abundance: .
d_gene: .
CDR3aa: CASSFPGNSGNTIYF
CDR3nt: TGTGCCAGCAGCTTCCCAGGGAACTCTGGAAACACCATATATTTT

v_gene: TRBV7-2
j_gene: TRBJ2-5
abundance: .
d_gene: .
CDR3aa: CASSPDGWKDLETQYF
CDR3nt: TGTGCCAGCAGCCCCGACGGTTGGAAGGATTTGGAGACCCAGTACTTC